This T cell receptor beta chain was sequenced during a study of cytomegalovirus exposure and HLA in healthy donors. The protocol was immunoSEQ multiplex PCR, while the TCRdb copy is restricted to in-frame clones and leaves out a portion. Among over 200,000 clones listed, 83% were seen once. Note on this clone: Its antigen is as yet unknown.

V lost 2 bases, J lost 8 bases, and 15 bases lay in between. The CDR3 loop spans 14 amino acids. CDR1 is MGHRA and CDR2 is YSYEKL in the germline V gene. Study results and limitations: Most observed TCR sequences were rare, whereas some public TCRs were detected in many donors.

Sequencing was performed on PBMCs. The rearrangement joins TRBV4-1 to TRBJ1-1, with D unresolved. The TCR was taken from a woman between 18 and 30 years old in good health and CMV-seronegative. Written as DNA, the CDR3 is TGCGCCAGCAGCCAATCCTACGCGCCGGGGGAAGCTTTCTTT. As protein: CASSQSYAPGEAFF.